Given below is one T cell receptor (beta chain) in context. This study enrolled people aged about 18 to 100 from about two dozen US geographic areas. The recovered donors of Cohort 3 showed two negative PCRs, clearance, or symptom resolution. CDR1 is SGDLS, CDR2 YYNGEE, per germline. CDR3 length: 13 amino acids. V gave up 6 bases and J gave up 2 bases, with 11 bases separating them. This sample stems from a study of blood T cell repertoires in COVID-19. Study context: The United States, Italy and Spain were the sources of the acute and convalescent COVID-19 samples.

The method was immunoSEQ multiplex PCR; TCRdb's version includes in-frame clones alone and lacks a portion of them. The sample contains a few hundred thousand clones, approximately 81% of which appear only once. The TCR comes from a woman in her 50s who had recovered from COVID-19. The chain recombines TRBV9 with TRBJ1-2; perhaps TRBD1 as D (5 bases). Sequenced material: PBMCs or T cells enriched from blood (not recorded which). The CDR3 nucleotides read TGTGCCAGCACAGGGATAATCAACTATGGCTACACCTTC. Its protein is CASTGIINYGYTF.